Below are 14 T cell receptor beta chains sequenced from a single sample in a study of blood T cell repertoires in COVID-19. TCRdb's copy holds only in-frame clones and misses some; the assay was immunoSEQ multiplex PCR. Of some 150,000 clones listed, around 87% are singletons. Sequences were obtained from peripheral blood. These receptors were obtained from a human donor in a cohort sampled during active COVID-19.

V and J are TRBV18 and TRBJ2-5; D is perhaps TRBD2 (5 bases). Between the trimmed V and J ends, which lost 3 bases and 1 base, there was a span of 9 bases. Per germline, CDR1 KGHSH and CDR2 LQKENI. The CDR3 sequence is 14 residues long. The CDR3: CASSPEVGQETQYF. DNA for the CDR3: TGTGCCAGCTCACCGGAGGTCGGCCAAGAGACCCAGTACTTC. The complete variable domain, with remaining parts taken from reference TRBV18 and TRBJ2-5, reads NAGVMQNPRHLVRRRGQEARLRCSPMKGHSHVYWYRQLPEEGLKFMVYLQKENIIDESGMPKERFSAEFPKEGPSILRIQQVVRGDSAAYFCASSPEVGQETQYFGPGTRLLVL.

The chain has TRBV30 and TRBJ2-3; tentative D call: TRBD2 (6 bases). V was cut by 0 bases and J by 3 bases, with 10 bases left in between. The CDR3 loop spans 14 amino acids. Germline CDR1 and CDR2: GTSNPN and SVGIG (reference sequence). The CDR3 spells CAWSVQAGTDTQYF. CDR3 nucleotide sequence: TGTGCCTGGAGTGTACAGGCGGGAACAGATACGCAGTATTTT.

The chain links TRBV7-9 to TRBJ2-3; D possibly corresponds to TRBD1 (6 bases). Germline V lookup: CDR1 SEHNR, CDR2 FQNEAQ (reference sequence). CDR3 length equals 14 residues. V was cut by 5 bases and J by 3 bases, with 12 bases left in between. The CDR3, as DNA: TGTGCCAGCAGCAAGGGACATGGGACAGATACGCAGTATTTT. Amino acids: CASSKGHGTDTQYF.

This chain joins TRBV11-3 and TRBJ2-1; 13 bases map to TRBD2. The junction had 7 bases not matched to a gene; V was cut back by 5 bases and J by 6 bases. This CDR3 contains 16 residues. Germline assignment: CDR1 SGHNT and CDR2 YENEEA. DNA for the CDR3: TGTGCCAGCAGCCCTTGGACTAGCGGGAGCATCAATGAGCAGTTCTTC. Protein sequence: CASSPWTSGSINEQFF.

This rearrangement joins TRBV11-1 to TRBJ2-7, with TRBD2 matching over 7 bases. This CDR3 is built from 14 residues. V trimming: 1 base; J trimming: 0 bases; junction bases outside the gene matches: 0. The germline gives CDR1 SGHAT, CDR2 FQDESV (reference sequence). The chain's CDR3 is CASSLERGSYEQYF. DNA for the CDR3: TGTGCCAGCAGCTTAGAGCGGGGCTCCTACGAGCAGTACTTC.

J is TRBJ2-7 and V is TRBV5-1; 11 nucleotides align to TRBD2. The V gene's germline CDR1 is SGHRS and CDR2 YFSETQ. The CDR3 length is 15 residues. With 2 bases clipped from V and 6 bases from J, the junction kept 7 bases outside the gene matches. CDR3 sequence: CASSFTSGSAPEQYF. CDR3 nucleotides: TGCGCCAGCAGCTTTACTAGCGGGAGTGCGCCCGAGCAGTACTTC.

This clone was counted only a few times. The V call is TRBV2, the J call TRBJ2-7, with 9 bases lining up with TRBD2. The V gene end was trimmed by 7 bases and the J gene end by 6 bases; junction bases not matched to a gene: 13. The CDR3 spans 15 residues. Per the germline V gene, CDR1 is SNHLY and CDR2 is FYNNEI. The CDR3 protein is CASTLAGGPFAEQYF. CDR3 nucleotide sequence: TGTGCCAGCACCCTGGCGGGGGGGCCTTTTGCCGAGCAGTACTTC.

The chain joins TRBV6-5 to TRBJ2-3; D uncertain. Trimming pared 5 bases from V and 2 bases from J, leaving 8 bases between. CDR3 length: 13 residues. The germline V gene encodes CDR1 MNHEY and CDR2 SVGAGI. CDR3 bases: TGTGCCAGCAGTCTACTTACCACAGATACGCAGTATTTT. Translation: CASSLLTTDTQYF.

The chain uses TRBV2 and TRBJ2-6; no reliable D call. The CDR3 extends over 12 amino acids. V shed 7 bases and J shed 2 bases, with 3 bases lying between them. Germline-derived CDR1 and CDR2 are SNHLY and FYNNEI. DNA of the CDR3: TGTGCCAGCAAGCCTGGGGCCAACGTCCTGACTTTC. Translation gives CASKPGANVLTF.

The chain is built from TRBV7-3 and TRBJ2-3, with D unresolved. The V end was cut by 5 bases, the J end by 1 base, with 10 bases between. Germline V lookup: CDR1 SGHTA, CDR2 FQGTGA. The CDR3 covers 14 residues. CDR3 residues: CASSPMVGTDTQYF. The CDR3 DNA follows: TGTGCCAGCAGCCCTATGGTGGGCACAGATACGCAGTATTTT.

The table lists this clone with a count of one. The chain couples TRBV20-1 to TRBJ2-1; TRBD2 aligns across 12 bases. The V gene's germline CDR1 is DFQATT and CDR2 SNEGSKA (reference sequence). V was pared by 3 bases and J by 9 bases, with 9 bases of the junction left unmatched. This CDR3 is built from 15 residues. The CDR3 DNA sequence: TGCAGTGCTAGTCGGCCTAGCGGGAGGGCCGGTGAGCAGTTCTTC. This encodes CSASRPSGRAGEQFF.

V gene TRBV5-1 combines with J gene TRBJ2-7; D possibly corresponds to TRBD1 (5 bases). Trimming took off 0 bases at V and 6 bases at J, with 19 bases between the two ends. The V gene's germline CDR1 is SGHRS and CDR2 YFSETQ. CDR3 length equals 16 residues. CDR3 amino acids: CASSLEAIDQGGEQYF. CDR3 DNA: TGCGCCAGCAGCTTGGAAGCGATCGACCAGGGCGGCGAGCAGTACTTC.

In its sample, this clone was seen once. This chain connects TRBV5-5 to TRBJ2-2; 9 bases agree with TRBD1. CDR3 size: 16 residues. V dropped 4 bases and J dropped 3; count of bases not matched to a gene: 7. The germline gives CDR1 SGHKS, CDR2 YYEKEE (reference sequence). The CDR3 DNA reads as TGTGCCAGCAGCCCGTGGACAGGGGCAGACACCGGGGAGCTGTTTTTT. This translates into CASSPWTGADTGELFF.

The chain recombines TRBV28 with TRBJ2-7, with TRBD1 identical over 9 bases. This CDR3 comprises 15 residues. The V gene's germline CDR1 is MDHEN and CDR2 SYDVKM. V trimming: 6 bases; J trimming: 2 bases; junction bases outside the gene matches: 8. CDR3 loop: CASSPPGQGPYEQYF. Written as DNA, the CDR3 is TGTGCCAGCAGCCCTCCCGGACAGGGGCCCTACGAGCAGTACTTC.